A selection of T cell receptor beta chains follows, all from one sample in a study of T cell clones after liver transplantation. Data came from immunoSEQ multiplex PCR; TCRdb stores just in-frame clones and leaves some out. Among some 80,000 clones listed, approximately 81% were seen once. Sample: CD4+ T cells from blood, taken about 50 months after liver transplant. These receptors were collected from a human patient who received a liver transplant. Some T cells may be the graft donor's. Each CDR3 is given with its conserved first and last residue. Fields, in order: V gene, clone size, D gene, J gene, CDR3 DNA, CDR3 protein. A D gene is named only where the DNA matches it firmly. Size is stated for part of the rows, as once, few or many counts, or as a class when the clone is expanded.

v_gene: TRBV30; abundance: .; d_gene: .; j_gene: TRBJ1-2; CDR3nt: TGTGCCTGGAGTGACAGGGCTTTGGGCTATGGCTACACCTTC; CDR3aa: CAWSDRALGYGYTF
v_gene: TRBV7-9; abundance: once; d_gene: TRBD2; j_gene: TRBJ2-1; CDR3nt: TGTGCCAGCAGCTCTCGGACTAGGGGTAGACATGAGCAGTTCTTC; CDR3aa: CASSSRTRGRHEQFF
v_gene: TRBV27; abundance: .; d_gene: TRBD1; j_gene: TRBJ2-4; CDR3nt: TGTGCCAGCAGTTTAGGGGACAGGGGGTACATTCAGTACTTC; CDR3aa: CASSLGDRGYIQYF
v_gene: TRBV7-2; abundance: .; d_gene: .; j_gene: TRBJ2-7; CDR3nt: TGTGCCAGCAGCTTAGGCCTGCCCGAAGAGCAGTACTTC; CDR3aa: CASSLGLPEEQYF
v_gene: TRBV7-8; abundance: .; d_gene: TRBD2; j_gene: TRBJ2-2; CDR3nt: TGTGCCAGCAGCCTCACTAGCGGGAACACCGGGGAGCTGTTTTTT; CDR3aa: CASSLTSGNTGELFF
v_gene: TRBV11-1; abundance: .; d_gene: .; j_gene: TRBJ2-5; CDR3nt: TGTGCCAGCAGCTTGGCGGAGAAGGAGACCCAGTACTTC; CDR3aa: CASSLAEKETQYF
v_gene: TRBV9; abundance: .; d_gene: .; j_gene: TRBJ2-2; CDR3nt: TGTGCCAGCAGCGTAGGTCGGTCGAACACCGGGGAGCTGTTTTTT; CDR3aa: CASSVGRSNTGELFF
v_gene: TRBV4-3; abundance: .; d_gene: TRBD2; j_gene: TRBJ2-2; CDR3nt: TGCGCCAGCAGCCTAGAATCCACGGCTACAGCGGGAGGGACCGGGGAGCTGTTTTTT; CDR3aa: CASSLESTATAGGTGELFF
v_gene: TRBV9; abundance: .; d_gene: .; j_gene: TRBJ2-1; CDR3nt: TGTGCCAGCAGCCTCGACCCCCATATAGGCCCCTACAATGAGCAGTTCTTC; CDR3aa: CASSLDPHIGPYNEQFF
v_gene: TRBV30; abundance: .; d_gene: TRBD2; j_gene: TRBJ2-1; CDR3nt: TGTGCCTGGAGCGCACTACTAGCGGCGGACAATGAGCAGTTCTTC; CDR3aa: CAWSALLAADNEQFF
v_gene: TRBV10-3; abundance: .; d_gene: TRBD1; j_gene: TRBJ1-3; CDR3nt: TGTGCCATCAGTGAACCCGACAGGGCTGTATATTTT; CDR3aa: CAISEPDRAVYF
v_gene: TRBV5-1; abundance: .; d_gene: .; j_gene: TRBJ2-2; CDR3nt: TGCGCCAGCAGCTACCACGTGAACACCGGGGAGCTGTTTTTT; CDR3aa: CASSYHVNTGELFF
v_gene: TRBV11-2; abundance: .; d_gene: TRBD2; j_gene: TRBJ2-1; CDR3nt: TGTGCCAGCAGCTTAGGCGGGAGAGGGGCCTACAATGAGCAGTTCTTC; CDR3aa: CASSLGGRGAYNEQFF
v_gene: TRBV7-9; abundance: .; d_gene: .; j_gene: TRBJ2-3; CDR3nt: TGTGCCAGCAGCCCGACTGGAAATACGCAGTATTTT; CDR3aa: CASSPTGNTQYF
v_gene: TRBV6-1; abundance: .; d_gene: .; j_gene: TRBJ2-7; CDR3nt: TGTGCCTCTCGGTTAGGTTCCTACGAGCAGTACTTC; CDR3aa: CASRLGSYEQYF
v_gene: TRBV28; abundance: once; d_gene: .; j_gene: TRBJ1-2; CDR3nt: TGTGCCAGCAGTTCCGGGGGGAGGGGCAACTATGGCTACACCTTC; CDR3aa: CASSSGGRGNYGYTF
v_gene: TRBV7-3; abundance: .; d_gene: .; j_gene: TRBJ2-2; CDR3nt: TGTGCCAGCAGCTTAACGCCCGTTGGAAACACCGGGGAGCTGTTTTTT; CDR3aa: CASSLTPVGNTGELFF
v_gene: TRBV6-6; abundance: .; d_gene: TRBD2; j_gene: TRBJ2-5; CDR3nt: TGTGCCAGCAGTTTTCGGGGGGTTGAGACCCAGTACTTC; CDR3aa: CASSFRGVETQYF
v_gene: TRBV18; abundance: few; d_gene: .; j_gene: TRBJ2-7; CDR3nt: TGTGCCAGCTCACCACCGGTCGGGGATCAGTACTTC; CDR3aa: CASSPPVGDQYF
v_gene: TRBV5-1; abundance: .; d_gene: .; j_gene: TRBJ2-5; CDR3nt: TGCGCCAGCAGCTCCAGGGACAACCAAGAGACCCAGTACTTC; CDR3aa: CASSSRDNQETQYF
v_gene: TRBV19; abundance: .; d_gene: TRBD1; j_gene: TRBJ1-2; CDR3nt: TGTGCCAGTAGGTTTTCAGGGGGCTATGGCTACACCTTC; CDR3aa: CASRFSGGYGYTF
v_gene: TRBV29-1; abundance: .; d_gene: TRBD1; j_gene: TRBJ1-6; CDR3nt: TGCAGCGTCGCCGGAACAGGGGATTCACCCCTCCACTTT; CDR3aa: CSVAGTGDSPLHF
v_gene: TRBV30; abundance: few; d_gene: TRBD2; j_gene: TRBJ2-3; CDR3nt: TGTGCCTGGAGTGTTAGCGGGAGGGCCGGAGATACGCAGTATTTT; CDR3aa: CAWSVSGRAGDTQYF
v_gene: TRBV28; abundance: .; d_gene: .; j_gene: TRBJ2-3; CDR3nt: TGTGCCAGCAGTTCCGTGGCGGGGACCACAGATACGCAGTATTTT; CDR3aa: CASSSVAGTTDTQYF
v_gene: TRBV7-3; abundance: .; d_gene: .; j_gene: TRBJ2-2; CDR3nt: TGTGCCAGCAGAGACTCCGGGACCTACACCGGGGAGCTGTTTTTT; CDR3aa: CASRDSGTYTGELFF
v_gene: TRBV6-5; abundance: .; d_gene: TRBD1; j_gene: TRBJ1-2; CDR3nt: TGTGCCAGCATGACAGGGGGAGTGGGCTACACCTTC; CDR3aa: CASMTGGVGYTF
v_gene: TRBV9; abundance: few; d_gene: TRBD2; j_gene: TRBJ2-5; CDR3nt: TGTGCCAGCAGCGTATCGAGCGGGACGGCCTTTCAAGAGACCCAGTACTTC; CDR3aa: CASSVSSGTAFQETQYF
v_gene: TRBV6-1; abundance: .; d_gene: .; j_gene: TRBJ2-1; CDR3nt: TGTGCCAGCAGTGTTGGAGGACAGAACAATGAGCAGTTCTTC; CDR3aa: CASSVGGQNNEQFF
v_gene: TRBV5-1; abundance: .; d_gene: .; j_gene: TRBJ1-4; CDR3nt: TGCGCCAGCAGCTTGGATCCGGGGAGGAGTGAAAAACTGTTTTTT; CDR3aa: CASSLDPGRSEKLFF
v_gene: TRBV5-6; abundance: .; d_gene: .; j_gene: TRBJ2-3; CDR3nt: TGTGCCAGCAGCTTGGTAGAAAGCGCAGATACGCAGTATTTT; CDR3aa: CASSLVESADTQYF
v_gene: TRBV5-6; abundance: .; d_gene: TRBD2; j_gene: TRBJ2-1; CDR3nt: TGTGCCAGCAGCTTCCGACGGGAGGGCCTAATTAACGAGCAGTTCTTC; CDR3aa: CASSFRREGLINEQFF
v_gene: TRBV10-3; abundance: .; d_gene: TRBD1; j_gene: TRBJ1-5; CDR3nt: TGTGCCATCAGGGGGACAGGGGACAATCAGCCCCAGCATTTT; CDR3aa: CAIRGTGDNQPQHF
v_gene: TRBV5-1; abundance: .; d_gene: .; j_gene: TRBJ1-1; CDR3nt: TGCGCCAGCACCGACCTGCGGGGACACACTGAAGCTTTCTTT; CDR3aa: CASTDLRGHTEAFF
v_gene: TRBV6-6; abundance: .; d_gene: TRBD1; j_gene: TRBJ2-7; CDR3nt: TGTGCCAGCAGTTACTCGGGACAGGGGTGGGGGGAGCAGTACTTC; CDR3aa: CASSYSGQGWGEQYF
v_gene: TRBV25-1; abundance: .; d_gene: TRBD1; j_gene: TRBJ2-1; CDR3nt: TGTGCCAGCAGTGCACAGGGGGTCGATGAGCAGTTCTTC; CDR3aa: CASSAQGVDEQFF
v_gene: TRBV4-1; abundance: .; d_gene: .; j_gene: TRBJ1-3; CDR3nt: TGCGCCAGCAGCCAAGGGTGGCGGAGCTCTGGAAACACCATATATTTT; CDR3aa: CASSQGWRSSGNTIYF
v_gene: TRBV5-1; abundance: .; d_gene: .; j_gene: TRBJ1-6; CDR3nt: TGCGCCAGCAGCCGAGGATCTTACCGGCCGAATAATTCACCCCTCCACTTT; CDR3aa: CASSRGSYRPNNSPLHF
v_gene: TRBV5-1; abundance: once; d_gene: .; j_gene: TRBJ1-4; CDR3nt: TGCGCCAGCAGCTTGGCAAGGGCCCGGGCAACTAATGAAAAACTGTTTTTT; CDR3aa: CASSLARARATNEKLFF
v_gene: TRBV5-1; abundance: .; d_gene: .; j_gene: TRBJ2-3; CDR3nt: TGCGCCAGCAGCTTGTTGGGCGGGACGAACACAGATACGCAGTATTTT; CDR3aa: CASSLLGGTNTDTQYF
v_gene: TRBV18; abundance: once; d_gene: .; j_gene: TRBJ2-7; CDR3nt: TGTGCCAGCTCACGAGAGGACTCCGGCGGCGAGCAGTACTTC; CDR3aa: CASSREDSGGEQYF
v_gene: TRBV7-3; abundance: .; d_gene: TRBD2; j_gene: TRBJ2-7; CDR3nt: TGTGCCAGCAGCCCAAGCGGGAGCGCCTACGAGCAGTACTTC; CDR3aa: CASSPSGSAYEQYF
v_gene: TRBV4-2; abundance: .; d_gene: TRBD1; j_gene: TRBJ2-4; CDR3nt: TGTGCCAGCAGCCAAGATCCCCCCGGACAGGGGTTTAACATTCAGTACTTC; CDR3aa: CASSQDPPGQGFNIQYF
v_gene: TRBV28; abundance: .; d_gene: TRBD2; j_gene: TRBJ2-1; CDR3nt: TGTGCCAGCAGACCGACTAGCGGGAGGGCGTCCTACAATGAGCAGTTCTTC; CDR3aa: CASRPTSGRASYNEQFF
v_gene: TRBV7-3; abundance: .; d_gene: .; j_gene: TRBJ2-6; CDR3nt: TGTGCCAGCAGCTTAAATTCTGGGGCCAACGTCCTGACTTTC; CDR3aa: CASSLNSGANVLTF